The clone carrying this TCR beta chain was observed a few times. From germline, CDR1 is MGHRA and CDR2 YSYEKL. The V segment lost 2 bases and the J segment 0 bases; nucleotides outside the gene matches: 8. The CDR3 spans 18 residues. This entry is derived from a study of radiotherapy plus CTLA-4 blockade in lung cancer. Data came from immunoSEQ multiplex PCR; TCRdb stores just in-frame clones and leaves some out. Seen here are 70,000 to 85,000 clones, just under 75% observed once, and the top ten hold more than 8%. Sequencing was performed on peripheral blood, taken from a patient treated with radiotherapy plus ipilimumab. V gene TRBV4-1 combines with J gene TRBJ1-3, with 9 bases identical to TRBD1. The clonotype comes from a human donor with non-small cell lung cancer whose response to radiotherapy plus ipilimumab could not be evaluated. The CDR3 DNA reads TGCGCCAGCAGCCAATCCCCGGGACAGGGTAGCTCTGGAAACACCATATATTTT. Amino acid sequence: CASSQSPGQGSSGNTIYF.